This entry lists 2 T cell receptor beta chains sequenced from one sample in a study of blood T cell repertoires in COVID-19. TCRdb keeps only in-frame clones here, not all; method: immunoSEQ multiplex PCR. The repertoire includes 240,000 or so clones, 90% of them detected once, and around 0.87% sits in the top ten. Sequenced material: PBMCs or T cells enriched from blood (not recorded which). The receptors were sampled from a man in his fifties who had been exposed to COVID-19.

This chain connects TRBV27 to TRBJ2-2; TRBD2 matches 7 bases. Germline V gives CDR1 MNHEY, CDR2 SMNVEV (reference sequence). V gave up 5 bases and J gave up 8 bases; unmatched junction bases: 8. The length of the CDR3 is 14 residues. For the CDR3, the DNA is TGTGCCAGCAGTCATGGGGGGGGTGCAGGGGAGCTGTTTTTT. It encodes CASSHGGGAGELFF.

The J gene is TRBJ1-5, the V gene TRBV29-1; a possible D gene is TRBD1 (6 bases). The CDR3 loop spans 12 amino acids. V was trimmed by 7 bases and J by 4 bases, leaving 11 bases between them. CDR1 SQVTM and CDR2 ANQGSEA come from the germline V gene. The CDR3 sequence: CSARDTNQPQHF. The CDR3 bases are TGCAGCGCCAGGGACACAAATCAGCCCCAGCATTTT. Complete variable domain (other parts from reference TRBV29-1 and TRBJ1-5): SAVISQKPSRDICQRGTSLTIQCQVDSQVTMMFWYRQQPGQSLTLIATANQGSEATYESGFVIDKFPISRPNLTFSTLTVSNMSPEDSSIYLCSARDTNQPQHFGDGTRLSIL.